The present entry profiles one T cell receptor (beta chain) with its context. Antigen unknown. The source of the sample is a study of cytomegalovirus exposure and HLA in healthy donors. Study observations and caveats: Sequencing depth roughly uniform across donors was assumed in presence/absence analyses.

V shed 3 bases and J 2 bases; nucleotides not matched to a gene: 4. Germline V gives CDR1 LNHDA, CDR2 SQIVND (reference sequence). This CDR3 comprises 18 residues. A multiplex PCR was run with 60 Vbeta primers and 13 Jbeta primers. Clones were read by immunoSEQ multiplex PCR, and TCRdb kept only the in-frame ones, dropping some. This sample has 65,000 to 95,000 clones; more than 70% occur once, and the top ten carry about 2.7%. The sequence came from a male donor in good health and CMV-seropositive. This chain uses TRBV19 with TRBJ2-6, with 13 bases that match TRBD2. Sequenced material: PBMCs. CDR3 bases: TGTGCCAGTAGTATCACTAGCGGGAGGGTAACTGGGGCCAACGTCCTGACTTTC. As protein: CASSITSGRVTGANVLTF.